Below are 18 T cell receptor beta chains sequenced from a single sample in a study of blood T cells in healthy people across ages. Then a second PCR, running roughly 7 to 11 cycles, was carried out with a sample-barcoded 5' primer and a J-beta primer mix. TCRdb re-called the 5' RACE reads through MiXCR, storing one row per CDR3 protein. The sample contains roughly 1.9 million distinct CDR3 sequences, around 42% of which appear only once. The source material was blood. The origin of the receptors is a human donor in good health.

There are a few counts of this clonotype. The chain carries TRBV20-1 and TRBJ1-2; TRBD1 matches 11 bases. Germline V CDR1 and CDR2: DFQATT, SNEGSKA (reference sequence). This CDR3 has 15 amino acids. V lost 3 bases and J lost 5; bases outside the gene matches: 8. CDR3 sequence: CSARDRGLDRYGYTF. DNA of the CDR3: TGCAGTGCTAGGGACAGGGGGCTCGATCGGTATGGCTACACCTTC.

The J gene is TRBJ1-4, the V gene TRBV29-1; D unresolved. This CDR3 spans 13 amino acids. Looked up from germline, CDR1 is SQVTM and CDR2 is ANQGSEA. V shed 5 bases and J shed 7 bases, with 14 bases lying between them. CDR3 bases: TGCAGCGTTTCCGACCTTCGGTCTGAAAAACTGTTTTTT. This encodes CSVSDLRSEKLFF. The full variable domain, with the rest looked up from reference TRBV29-1 and TRBJ1-4, is SAVISQKPSRDICQRGTSLTIQCQVDSQVTMMFWYRQQPGQSLTLIATANQGSEATYESGFVIDKFPISRPNLTFSTLTVSNMSPEDSSIYLCSVSDLRSEKLFFGSGTQLSVL.

Here the CDR3 reads CSAIGAGTTTSNYGYTF. The CDR3 nucleotides read TGCAGTGCCATCGGGGCGGGGACGACAACTTCTAACTATGGCTACACCTTC. The gene calls are TRBV20-1 and TRBJ1-2; TRBD1 might be the D (5 bases). This CDR3 has 17 residues. Germline V CDR1 and CDR2: DFQATT, SNEGSKA (reference sequence). V lost 6 bases, J lost 0 bases, and 23 bases lay in between.

CDR3 residues: CASSDGALNTGELFF. The DNA of the CDR3 is TGTGCCAGCAGTGACGGGGCGCTTAACACCGGGGAGCTGTTTTTT. V and J are TRBV6-5 and TRBJ2-2; D is possibly TRBD1 or TRBD2 (5 bases each). The CDR3 has 15 residues. CDR1 MNHEY and CDR2 SVGAGI come from the germline V gene. Trimming stripped 5 bases from V and 2 bases from J, with 12 bases between.

The CDR3: CASTRGLGANVLTF. Here the CDR3 DNA reads TGTGCCAGCACCCGTGGGCTTGGGGCCAACGTCCTGACTTTC. This chain links TRBV12-3 or TRBV12-4 with TRBJ2-6; D gene ambiguous. Trimming shortened V by 7 bases and J by 3 bases, and 10 bases separated the two germline ends. CDR3 length: 14 residues.

The chain carries TRBV6-1 and TRBJ2-7; D gene ambiguous. Trimming pared 3 bases from V and 2 bases from J, leaving 8 bases between. The CDR3 loop spans 13 amino acids. Looked up from germline, CDR1 is MNHNS and CDR2 is SASEGT. DNA of the CDR3: TGTGCCAGCAGTGAGGGGATTACCTACGAGCAGTACTTC. Translating gives CASSEGITYEQYF.

V usage is TRBV7-2 and J usage is TRBJ2-7, with D unresolved. Trimming cost V 3 bases and J 0 bases, with 15 bases left between them. The germline CDR1 and CDR2 sequences are SGHTA and FQGNSA. The CDR3 runs 16 residues. The CDR3 here is CASSFLGSAISYEQYF. The CDR3 DNA reads TGTGCCAGCAGCTTTCTCGGGTCAGCGATCTCCTACGAGCAGTACTTC.

This clonotype was picked up one time. CDR3 in amino acids: CASSLNGLPKETQYF. In nucleotides, the CDR3 is TGTGCCAGCAGCTTAAACGGCCTCCCCAAGGAGACCCAGTACTTC. The rearrangement links TRBV7-2 to TRBJ2-4; D is undetermined. The assigned J gene may be wrong: the sequence end matches TRBJ2-5 better. Germline CDR1 and CDR2: SGHTA and FQGNSA. The CDR3 contains 15 residues.

The gene calls are TRBV7-6 and TRBJ1-2, with D possibly being TRBD1 (5 bases). V lost 0 bases to trimming and J lost 2 bases, with 25 bases between them. The CDR3 spans 20 residues. The germline gives CDR1 SGHVS, CDR2 FNYEAQ. CDR3 bases: TGTGCCAGCAGCTTAGCACACCTAAGGGGCAGGGAGAGAGCGAACTATGGCTACACCTTC. Residues: CASSLAHLRGRERANYGYTF.

V and J are TRBV7-2 and TRBJ2-7; 7 bases align to TRBD2. The trim removed 8 bases at V and 2 bases at J, leaving 15 bases unmatched. CDR1 is SGHTA and CDR2 is FQGNSA in the germline V gene. The CDR3 sequence is 16 residues long. In DNA form, the CDR3 reads TGTGCCAGCCTCCAACCTGGGGGGGGAATTCCCTACGAGCAGTACTTC. Amino acid sequence: CASLQPGGGIPYEQYF.

The V and J genes are TRBV5-6 and TRBJ2-3, with D maybe TRBD2 (6 bases). Trimming cost V 4 bases and J 3 bases, with 15 bases left between them. The CDR3 is made up of 15 amino acids. Germline CDR1 and CDR2: SGHDT and YYEEEE. The CDR3 sequence: CASSRLVELTDTQYF. In DNA, the CDR3 is TGTGCCAGCAGCCGACTAGTTGAATTGACAGATACGCAGTATTTT.

A few counts support this clonotype. The rearrangement joins TRBV6-2 or TRBV6-3 to TRBJ2-7; possible D gene TRBD1, 5 bases. The CDR3 length is 13 residues. The V gene's germline CDR1 is MNHEY and CDR2 SVGEGT. V was trimmed by 6 bases and J by 5 bases, leaving 14 bases between them. In nucleotides, the CDR3 is TGTGCCAGCAGAACCACCGGACACCACGAGCAGTACTTC. This encodes CASRTTGHHEQYF.

CDR3 sequence: CASSYGPGAGNEQFF. The CDR3 DNA reads as TGTGCCAGCAGTTATGGCCCGGGGGCAGGGAATGAGCAGTTCTTC. The V and J genes are TRBV5-8 and TRBJ2-1; TRBD1 or TRBD2 may be the D gene (6 bases each). The CDR3 extends over 15 amino acids. Germline CDR1 reads SGHTS; CDR2 reads YDEGEE. V shed 5 bases and J shed 7 bases, with 19 bases lying between them.

V usage is TRBV7-2 and J usage is TRBJ2-5; D not resolved. The CDR3 is 14 amino acids. Trimming left V 5 bases short and J 2 bases short, with 12 bases between. Germline CDR1 reads SGHTA; CDR2 reads FQGNSA. This CDR3 is CASSRLMLQETQYF. For the CDR3, the DNA is TGTGCCAGCAGCCGCCTCATGCTACAAGAGACCCAGTACTTC.

This clonotype was counted a few times. One junction end disagrees with the germline gene, perhaps due to a read error. The chain has TRBV5-1 and TRBJ2-7; 8 positions agree with TRBD2. Germline values: CDR1 SGHRS, CDR2 YFSETQ. CDR3 length: 15 residues. CDR3: CASSLDTSGVYEQYF. For the CDR3, the DNA is TGTGCCAGCAGCTTGGATACTAGCGGAGTTTACGAGCAGTACTTC.

V is TRBV4-2 and J is TRBJ2-7; 15 bases are shared with TRBD2. CDR3 length: 20 residues. The V segment lost 0 bases and the J segment 3 bases; nucleotides outside the gene matches: 12. Germline V gene lookup returns CDR1 LGHNA and CDR2 YNFKEQ. In DNA, the CDR3 is TGTGCCAGCAGCCAAGAAGCCGGGACTAGCGGGGGGAGCAAAGTCTACGAGCAGTACTTC. This encodes CASSQEAGTSGGSKVYEQYF.

J is TRBJ1-4 and V is TRBV7-2; 10 bases map to TRBD1. The CDR3 is made up of 17 amino acids. Trimming cost V 3 bases and J 7 bases; bases outside gene matches: 11. Germline V gene data show CDR1 as SGHTA and CDR2 as FQGNSA. The CDR3: CASSFVAGQGSREKLFF. CDR3 nucleotide sequence: TGTGCCAGCAGCTTTGTCGCGGGACAGGGGAGCCGTGAAAAACTGTTTTTT.

The chain couples TRBV2 to TRBJ2-3; 10 bases are a match to TRBD1. Unmatched junction bases numbered 12, after V lost 4 bases and J lost 5 bases. Germline CDR1 reads SNHLY; CDR2 reads FYNNEI. This CDR3 comprises 17 residues. Here the CDR3 DNA reads TGTGCCAGCAGTGGGGGCCCCGGGACAGGGGTTGGAGATACGCAGTATTTT. Amino acids: CASSGGPGTGVGDTQYF.